The clone carrying this TCR delta chain came up a few times. The antigen remains undetermined. This may be a read error: a much more frequent sequence differs by one nucleotide. Other DNA sequences in this sample translate to the same CDR3. TCRdb re-called the multiplex PCR reads through CATT. This sample has roughly 86,000 delta-chain clones, with over 1.1% found just once. Gammadelta T cells were flow-sorted from PBMC into Vgamma9/Vdelta2+ and Vdelta2-negative populations for bulk analysis. This sample stems from a study of γδ T cells in repeated Plasmodium falciparum infection. Notes on the study in general: Vdelta2-negative gammadelta repertoires appeared less diverse and less shared in Malian than Australian children. The Malian cohort came from a small rural village of predominantly one ethnic group.

The CDR3 totals 16 residues. The V gene's germline CDR1 is TSWWSYY and CDR2 QGS. Sequencing was done on a sample of gamma-delta T cells from blood. This TCR was sampled from a pool of human donors (malaria-infected and uninfected, not separated). V usage is TRDV1 and J usage is TRDJ1, with D possibly TRDD3 on 5 matching bases. DNA of the CDR3: TGTGCTCTTCAATGGCCGGATATTCCCGGCACCGATAAGCTCATCTTT. The encoded protein is CALQWPDIPGTDKLIF.